What follows are 16 T cell receptor beta chains derived from one specimen sequenced in a study of T cells after yellow fever vaccination. TCRdb re-derived calls from the 5' RACE reads in MiXCR, one entry per CDR3 protein. The sample has 150,000 to 200,000 distinct CDR3 sequences, less than 9% seen once; the top ten hold around 2.3%. The sequencing used CD4+ T cells sorted from PBMCs, collected roughly 5 days after the first yellow fever vaccination. All receptors derive from a man aged 18 to 30 who received the YFV17D yellow fever vaccine.

This clonotype was observed at least ten times. The chain is built from TRBV5-5 and TRBJ2-1, with D possibly being TRBD1 (5 bases). This CDR3 comprises 13 residues. Per germline, CDR1 SGHKS and CDR2 YYEKEE (reference sequence). V shed 4 bases and J shed 3 bases, with 8 bases lying between them. CDR3 nucleotides: TGTGCCAGCAGCCAAGACAGCTACAATGAGCAGTTCTTC. This translates into CASSQDSYNEQFF.

The V call is TRBV9, the J call TRBJ2-7; a weak D match, TRBD2 (7 bases). The germline V and J ends were trimmed by 2 bases and 4 bases, with 13 bases remaining between them. The CDR3 spans 14 residues. The germline gives CDR1 SGDLS, CDR2 YYNGEE. The CDR3 DNA is TGTGCCAGCAGCGTTAAAGGGGGGGATTACGAGCAGTACTTC. It specifies CASSVKGGDYEQYF.

Many counts were recorded for this clonotype. The genes are TRBV6-1 and TRBJ1-4; D perhaps matches TRBD1 (6 bases). V shed 4 bases and J shed 7 bases, with 13 bases lying between them. Germline V gene sequence: CDR1 MNHNS, CDR2 SASEGT. CDR3 size: 14 residues. This CDR3 is CASSVQGAGEKLFF. Here the CDR3 DNA reads TGTGCCAGCAGTGTACAGGGTGCCGGTGAAAAACTGTTTTTT.

This clonotype was found a few times. The chain joins TRBV12-3 or TRBV12-4 to TRBJ2-1; unclear D gene. V was shortened by 7 bases and J by 0 bases, with 13 bases between the two germline ends. There are 15 residues in the CDR3. CDR3 nucleotides: TGTGCCAGCACCCTTTATGGGGTCTCCTACAATGAGCAGTTCTTC. It translates to CASTLYGVSYNEQFF.

The table lists this clonotype with many counts. This chain uses TRBV7-2 with TRBJ2-1, with D perhaps given as TRBD1 or TRBD2 (6 bases each). CDR1 is SGHTA, CDR2 FQGNSA, per germline. V shed 5 bases and J shed 8 bases, with 16 bases lying between them. The CDR3 covers 14 residues. In DNA, the CDR3 is TGTGCCAGCAGCCCCCCGGGGGCGGGCTATGAGCAGTTCTTC. Its protein product is CASSPPGAGYEQFF.

Many counts were recorded for this clonotype. The genes are TRBV6-1 and TRBJ1-2, with 7 bases identical to TRBD1. Germline lookup yields CDR1 MNHNS and CDR2 SASEGT. This CDR3 is 14 amino acids long. V gave up 6 bases and J gave up 2 bases; unmatched junction bases: 6. The CDR3 region is CASRETGTNYGYTF. The CDR3, as DNA: TGTGCCAGCAGGGAGACAGGGACCAACTATGGCTACACCTTC.

The genes are TRBV6-1 and TRBJ1-4; unclear D gene. The CDR3 has 13 residues. CDR1 is MNHNS, CDR2 SASEGT, per germline. V lost 1 base and J 11 bases, leaving 11 bases between the germline ends. CDR3 nucleotides: TGTGCCAGCAGTGAAGTGGCACTGGCGAAACTGTTTTTT. Its translation: CASSEVALAKLFF.

This clonotype was counted ten times or more. The chain couples TRBV10-2 to TRBJ2-3; D is unclear. Germline V gene data show CDR1 as WSHSY and CDR2 as SAAADI. V was clipped by 3 bases and J by 5 bases, with 15 bases between them. The CDR3 extends over 15 amino acids. DNA for the CDR3: TGCGCCAGCAGTGATGCGGACCCATCGGTAGATACGCAGTATTTT. Translation: CASSDADPSVDTQYF.

The rearrangement joins TRBV6-1 to TRBJ1-6; D possibly corresponds to TRBD1 (6 bases). Germline CDR1 is MNHNS and CDR2 is SASEGT. V lost 7 bases, J lost 5 bases, and 12 bases lay in between. The CDR3 totals 14 residues. Here the CDR3 DNA reads TGTGCCAGCATGGGGGCACCGGATAATTCACCCCTCCACTTT. This encodes CASMGAPDNSPLHF.

In this sample, this clonotype turned up many times. The chain recombines TRBV5-1 with TRBJ1-2; a possible D gene is TRBD1 (6 bases). This CDR3 has 14 residues. Germline V lookup: CDR1 SGHRS, CDR2 YFSETQ. V gave up 4 bases and J gave up 5 bases, with 15 bases separating them. The CDR3 sequence is CASSVDSSFYGYTF. The CDR3 region has the DNA TGCGCCAGCAGCGTGGACAGTAGTTTTTATGGCTACACCTTC. The whole variable domain, filled in from reference TRBV5-1 and TRBJ1-2, reads KAGVTQTPRYLIKTRGQQVTLSCSPISGHRSVSWYQQTPGQGLQFLFEYFSETQRNKGNFPGRFSGRQFSNSRSEMNVSTLELGDSALYLCASSVDSSFYGYTFGSGTRLTVV.

The gene calls are TRBV28 and TRBJ1-1, with 7 bases lining up with TRBD1. Germline V CDR1 and CDR2: MDHEN, SYDVKM. The V segment lost 6 bases and the J segment 7 bases; nucleotides outside the gene matches: 8. The CDR3 length is 13 residues. The CDR3 sequence is CASRGTGVDEAFF. As DNA, the CDR3 is TGTGCCAGCAGGGGTACAGGGGTCGATGAAGCTTTCTTT.

This clonotype was seen only a few times. The rearrangement uses TRBV6-5 and TRBJ2-7; TRBD2 matches at 11 bases. V was pared by 1 base and J by 6 bases, with 5 bases of the junction left unmatched. Germline V gene data show CDR1 as MNHEY and CDR2 as SVGAGI. The CDR3 spans 15 residues. CDR3 region: CASSYCSGGACEQYF. CDR3 DNA: TGTGCCAGCAGTTACTGTAGCGGGGGGGCCTGCGAGCAGTACTTC.

This chain joins TRBV19 and TRBJ1-5, with no clear D. Trimming shortened V by 7 bases and J by 4 bases, and 14 bases separated the two germline ends. The CDR3 sequence is 14 residues long. Germline V CDR1 and CDR2: LNHDA, SQIVND (reference sequence). DNA for the CDR3: TGTGCCAGTAATGCGGAGGGTCGGAATCAGCCCCAGCATTTT. Amino acid sequence: CASNAEGRNQPQHF.

Written as DNA, the CDR3 is TGTGCCAGCAGCTTAAAGGGGTCAGCGGGGGGGCTGGAGACCCAGTACTTC. It translates to CASSLKGSAGGLETQYF. The chain is built from TRBV7-3 and TRBJ2-5; TRBD2 matches 10 bases. J lost 5 bases, V lost 1 base, and 10 bases had no gene match. CDR1 and CDR2 (germline): SGHTA, FQGTGA. The CDR3 totals 17 residues.

The table lists this clonotype with many counts. V usage is TRBV7-6 and J usage is TRBJ2-3; D might be TRBD2 (6 bases). V dropped 1 base and J dropped 4 bases, with 12 bases sitting between them. Germline V gene lookup returns CDR1 SGHVS and CDR2 FNYEAQ. This CDR3 has 15 residues. This chain's CDR3 is CASSLGGASADTQYF. CDR3 coding DNA: TGTGCCAGCAGCTTAGGAGGGGCTAGCGCAGATACGCAGTATTTT.

This clonotype was seen more than once but under ten times. V gene TRBV20-1 combines with J gene TRBJ1-1, with a weak D call TRBD1 (5 bases). The germline V and J ends were trimmed by 8 bases and 3 bases, with 13 bases remaining between them. This CDR3 has 12 amino acids. From germline, CDR1 is DFQATT and CDR2 SNEGSKA (reference sequence). The CDR3 reads CSSGLAHTEAFF. The CDR3 DNA reads TGCAGTTCAGGGTTGGCGCACACTGAAGCTTTCTTT.